This T cell receptor (beta chain) derives from a study of shared clonotypes between healthy human individuals (TCRdb year 2020). Notes on the research overall: A couple of women and three men aged 18 to 49 years were included in the cohort. For each donor, CD4 naive and CD4 memory were each given three plates, CD8 naive was given two plates, and CD8 memory was given one plate. The study deeply sequenced blood TCR repertoires of five healthy adults to estimate repertoire size and the extent of clonotype sharing between individuals. Libraries were prepared and TCR repertoires were sequenced by different laboratories using diverse techniques, in order to increase sequencing depth and limit assay-specific biases. Leukapheresis yielded between about 0.85 and 10 billion PBMCs per donor. What the work shows at the level of the full study, not this receptor alone: Incomplete sequencing was indicated by rarefaction of sorted-subset datasets, despite the large sequencing depth. When a few donors were compared, the shared fraction of clonotypes was about 5.5% for naive CD4, around 3.5% for naive CD8, 2% to 2.5% for memory CD4, and 0.4% for memory CD8. Pairwise subsampling led to the expectation that sequencing depth would affect the degree of clonotype sharing among donors. The genetic and exposure-history diversity represented was limited by the small number of donors. Sampling was restricted to blood, and TCR repertoires in tissue are likely to differ from TCR repertoires in blood. Naive subsets generally had larger estimated clonotype richness than memory subsets did. Higher generation probabilities were observed for clonotypes shared by all four sorted-subset donors than for non-shared clonotypes.

For the CD8 naive samples, CD45RO-negative cells were positively selected for CCR7, yielding a CD45RA+CCR7+ population from which TemRA cells were excluded. The donors were healthy, HIV-negative adults with no recently reported acute infections or vaccinations. Every donor was a Caucasian adult residing in Nashville, Tennessee, USA. Blood was obtained by leukapheresis, after which PBMCs were separated by Ficoll-Histopaque density gradient centrifugation and cryopreserved in liquid nitrogen vapor phase. Analytical flow cytometry was used to check the purity and quantity of each magnetically sorted T cell population. From each sorted fraction, genomic DNA was isolated and quantified by UV absorbance on a Nanodrop 2000c. Using the deep immunoSEQ assay, multiplex PCR amplified TCR CDR3 regions from genomic DNA. Extracted genomic DNA from each cell subset was spread evenly across all wells of several immunoSEQ 96-well plates, with each plate serving as a replicate. For sorted subsets, 200 ng of genomic DNA, equivalent to 25,000 to 35,000 T cell genomes, went into each replicate PCR. Purified libraries were quantified with a Qubit 3.0 fluorometer, sized on a Bioanalyzer 2100, and re-quantified with the KAPA Library Quantification kit. Every immunoSEQ 96-well plate was sequenced on a dedicated single-read 150-cycle Illumina NextSeq 550 flow cell. The original pipeline was this. Because the immunoSEQ output included only junctional sequences and no quality scores, the filtering could not be the same as the filtering used for full-length reads. Sequences were annotated with PyIR, a Python wrapper for IgBLAST v1.9, using IMGT germline references to assign V/J genes and CDR3. Reads with weak V/J assignments (E-value above 1e-6), missing CDR3, stop codons, out-of-frame junctions, or ambiguous translated residues were removed. A V3J clonotype was defined by an identical inferred V gene, J gene, and CDR3 amino acid sequence. To compute the percentage overlap between repertoires, the number of shared unique clonotypes was divided by the size of the smaller repertoire. Repertoire richness was assessed with RTK rarefaction, the Chao1 estimator, and Recon v2.1 estimates of unobserved clonotypes. Generation probabilities were computed with OLGA for all TCRbeta clonotypes obtained by the gDNA method from a few donors. TCRdb's version of the immuneACCESS table is confined to in-frame rearrangements and falls short of the full clone set. An unresolved V gene accounts for under half of the shortfall where checked; the remainder is of unknown origin. The V and J calls and clone size come from that table; D and trimming were worked out from the DNA. The sample includes around 2,000,000 clones, with roughly 95% observed a single time. The ten largest clonotypes hold roughly 1.1% of the sample.

Of note for this clone: This receptor's antigen is unknown. No much larger clone exists at a distance of one base, and base qualities are not known.

CDR1 and CDR2 (SGHRS, YFSETQ) derive from the germline V gene. The V and J ends are trimmed by 1 base and 6 bases, leaving 14 bases between them. The CDR3 runs 16 amino acids, cysteine and phenylalanine included. Only the CDR3 DNA is retained, 48 bases long and in frame from the first base. The sample consisted of naive CD8+ T cells sorted from blood. This specimen's cell subset or site label, interpreted: CD45RA+CCR7+. The receptor chain draws on TRBV5-1 and TRBJ1-6; TRBD1 is a weak D gene call, 6 bases matching. The source is a man between 18 and 29 years old in good health. The CDR3: CASSLTGTLINSPLHF. The base sequence is TGCGCCAGCAGCTTGACCGGGACACTAATTAATTCACCCCTCCACTTT.